This is a list of T cell receptor beta chains from one sample in a study of beta chain features in type 1 diabetes. Measured with immunoSEQ multiplex PCR; TCRdb has only the in-frame clones, and not every one. The sample comprises 200,000 to 250,000 clones, about 26% of which are singletons, and approximately 4% rests with the top ten. The sequenced sample consisted of central memory CD4+ T cells from blood. The receptor set was obtained from a man younger than 40 in good health. Both conserved end residues are part of each CDR3. A D gene is named only where the DNA matches it firmly. Size tells how often a clone was seen (once, few, many) or the class of an expanded clone, and some rows leave it out.

size,D,J,V,CDR3,DNA
-,-,TRBJ2-2,TRBV5-6,CASSLTGTNTGELFF,TGTGCCAGCAGCTTGACAGGGACTAACACCGGGGAGCTGTTTTTT
many,TRBD2,TRBJ2-1,TRBV4-3,CASSQATSGTYEQFF,TGCGCCAGCAGCCAAGCCACTAGCGGGACTTATGAGCAGTTCTTC
few,TRBD1,TRBJ1-6,TRBV7-2,CASSPQGGLYNSPLHF,TGTGCCAGCAGCCCACAGGGGGGACTTTATAATTCACCCCTCCACTTT
-,-,TRBJ1-1,TRBV10-3,CAISEGVNTEAFF,TGTGCCATCAGTGAAGGGGTGAACACTGAAGCTTTCTTT
few,TRBD1,TRBJ1-6,TRBV7-2,CASSLEQGSNSPLHF,TGTGCCAGCAGCTTAGAACAGGGGAGTAATTCACCCCTCCACTTT
few,TRBD2,TRBJ2-5,TRBV7-2,CASSWLGLAGGETQYF,TGTGCCAGCAGCTGGCTGGGACTAGCGGGGGGAGAGACCCAGTACTTC
-,TRBD2,TRBJ2-1,TRBV29-1,CSATGLAYNEQFF,TGCAGCGCCACGGGACTAGCATACAATGAGCAGTTCTTC
-,TRBD1,TRBJ2-3,TRBV6-1,CASSDLPGQRTDTQYF,TGTGCCAGCAGTGATCTTCCGGGACAGCGCACAGATACGCAGTATTTT
-,TRBD1,TRBJ2-7,TRBV7-2,CASSWAGTGGSEQYF,TGTGCCAGCAGCTGGGCCGGGACAGGGGGCTCCGAGCAGTACTTC
few,-,TRBJ2-3,TRBV6-6,CASSYSEGTQYF,TGTGCCAGCAGTTACTCTGAGGGGACGCAGTATTTT
few,TRBD1,TRBJ2-1,TRBV5-4,CASSTQTGLDEQFF,TGTGCCAGCAGCACCCAGACAGGGTTAGATGAGCAGTTCTTC
-,-,TRBJ2-3,TRBV6-5,CASSSEGTYTDTQYF,TGTGCCAGCAGTTCTGAGGGCACGTACACAGATACGCAGTATTTT
-,-,TRBJ2-7,TRBV4-2,CASSQDQQNYEQYF,TGTGCCAGCAGCCAAGATCAACAGAACTACGAGCAGTACTTC
-,-,TRBJ1-3,TRBV29-1,CSVQGSGNTIYF,TGCAGCGTCCAGGGTTCTGGAAACACCATATATTTT
-,-,TRBJ2-7,TRBV10-3,CAIRPDRQSSYEQYF,TGTGCCATCCGACCGGACAGACAAAGCTCCTACGAGCAGTACTTC
few,-,TRBJ1-6,TRBV7-9,CASSLAEGVSPLHF,TGTGCCAGCAGCTTAGCGGAAGGGGTTTCACCCCTCCACTTT
few,TRBD1,TRBJ2-1,TRBV10-3,CAISEFGTGAYNEQFF,TGTGCCATCAGTGAGTTTGGAACAGGGGCTTACAATGAGCAGTTCTTC
-,-,TRBJ2-3,TRBV15,CATVESGSTDTQYF,TGTGCCACCGTAGAGTCGGGGTCCACAGATACGCAGTATTTT
few,-,TRBJ1-5,TRBV4-2,CASSQRSVGNQPQHF,TGTGCCAGCAGCCAAAGAAGCGTGGGCAATCAGCCCCAGCATTTT
-,-,TRBJ2-1,TRBV5-5,CASSLGVGLYNEQFF,TGTGCCAGCAGCTTAGGGGTGGGCCTTTACAATGAGCAGTTCTTC
-,-,TRBJ2-2,TRBV19,CASSQGTTTGELFF,TGTGCCAGTAGTCAGGGGACGACCACCGGGGAGCTGTTTTTT
few,-,TRBJ2-5,TRBV30,CAWSVGPRGTQYF,TGTGCCTGGAGTGTAGGGCCGCGAGGGACCCAGTACTTC